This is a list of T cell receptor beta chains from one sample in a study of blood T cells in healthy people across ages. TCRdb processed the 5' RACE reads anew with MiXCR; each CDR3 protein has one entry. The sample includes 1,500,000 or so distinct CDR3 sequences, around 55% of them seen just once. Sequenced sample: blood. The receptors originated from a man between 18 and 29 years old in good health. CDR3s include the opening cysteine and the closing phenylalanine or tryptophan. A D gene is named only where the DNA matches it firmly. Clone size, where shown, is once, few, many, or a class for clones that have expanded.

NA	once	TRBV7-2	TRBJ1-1	CASIPLGCEAFF	TGTGCCAGCATCCCACTTGGGTGTGAAGCTTTCTTT
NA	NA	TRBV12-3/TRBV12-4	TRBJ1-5	CASSRSDQPQHF	TGTGCCAGCAGTCGCTCGGATCAGCCCCAGCATTTT
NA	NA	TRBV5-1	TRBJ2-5	CASSLGVVGAIETQYF	TGCGCCAGCAGCTTGGGGGTAGTGGGGGCCATAGAGACCCAGTACTTC
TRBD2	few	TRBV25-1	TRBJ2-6	CASSDGGAGGLGANVLTF	TGTGCCAGCAGTGACGGGGGTGCGGGGGGCCTTGGGGCCAACGTCCTGACTTTC
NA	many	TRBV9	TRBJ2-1	CASSAGPDYNEQFF	TGTGCCAGCAGCGCCGGTCCTGACTACAATGAGCAGTTCTTC
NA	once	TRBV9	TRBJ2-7	CASSVGAEAYEQYF	TGTGCCAGCAGCGTAGGTGCGGAGGCCTACGAGCAGTACTTC
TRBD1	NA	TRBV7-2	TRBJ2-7	CASSSRQGAHEQYF	TGTGCCAGCAGCTCCCGACAGGGGGCTCACGAGCAGTACTTC
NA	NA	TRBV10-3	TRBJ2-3	CAISGIMGTGITDTQYF	TGTGCCATCAGTGGAATTATGGGGACGGGGATCACAGATACGCAGTATTTT
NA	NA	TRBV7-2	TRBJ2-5	CASSYRAHQETQYF	TGTGCCAGCAGCTACAGGGCCCACCAAGAGACCCAGTACTTC
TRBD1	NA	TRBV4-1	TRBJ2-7	CACSQDRDREYEQYF	TGCGCCTGCAGCCAAGACCGGGACAGGGAATACGAGCAGTACTTC
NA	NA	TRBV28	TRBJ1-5	CASSFRIGQPQHF	TGTGCCAGCAGTTTTAGGATCGGTCAGCCCCAGCATTTT
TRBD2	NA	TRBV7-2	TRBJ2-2	CASSFGLGIGELFF	TGTGCCAGCAGCTTTGGACTAGGCATCGGGGAGCTGTTTTTT
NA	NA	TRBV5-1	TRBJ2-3	CASSLEGRATDTQYF	TGCGCCAGCAGCTTGGAGGGCAGGGCCACAGATACGCAGTATTTT
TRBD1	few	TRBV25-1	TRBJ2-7	CASSDADRGDYEQYF	TGTGCCAGCAGCGATGCGGACAGGGGCGATTACGAGCAGTACTTC
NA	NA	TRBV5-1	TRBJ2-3	CASSLRPASTDTQYF	TGCGCCAGCAGCTTGCGCCCGGCTAGCACAGATACGCAGTATTTT
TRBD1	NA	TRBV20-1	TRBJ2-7	CSAYRTGSPYEQYF	TGCAGTGCCTACCGGACAGGGTCCCCGTACGAGCAGTACTTC
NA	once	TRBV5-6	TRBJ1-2	CASSGGGRDYGYTF	TGTGCCAGCAGCGGGGGGGGCAGGGACTATGGCTACACCTTC
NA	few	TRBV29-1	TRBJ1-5	CSAREGLNQPQHF	TGCAGCGCCAGGGAGGGTCTCAATCAGCCCCAGCATTTT
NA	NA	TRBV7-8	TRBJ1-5	CASSPRGSGQPQHF	TGTGCCAGCAGCCCGCGGGGGTCGGGACAGCCCCAGCATTTT
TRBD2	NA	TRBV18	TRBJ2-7	CASSPPRGRTRDYEQYF	TGTGCCAGCTCACCACCTCGAGGGAGGACTAGAGACTACGAGCAGTACTTC
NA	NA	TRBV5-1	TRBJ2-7	CASSPSSGGPSEQYF	TGCGCCAGCAGCCCATCGTCCGGGGGCCCCTCCGAGCAGTACTTC
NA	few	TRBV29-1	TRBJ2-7	CSVLGGSVYEQYF	TGCAGCGTTTTAGGAGGGAGCGTCTACGAGCAGTACTTC
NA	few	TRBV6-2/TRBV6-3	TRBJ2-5	CASPRQETQYF	TGTGCCAGCCCTCGTCAAGAGACCCAGTACTTC
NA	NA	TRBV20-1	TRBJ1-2	CSGIGSYGYTF	TGCAGTGGAATCGGCAGCTATGGCTACACCTTC
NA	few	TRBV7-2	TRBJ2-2	CASSSLGGGVGELFF	TGTGCCAGCAGCTCCCTCGGGGGCGGCGTCGGGGAGCTGTTTTTT
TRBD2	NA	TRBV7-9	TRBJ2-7	CASSPSSGTSGSYEQYF	TGTGCCAGCAGCCCCAGCTCTGGGACTAGCGGGTCCTACGAGCAGTACTTC
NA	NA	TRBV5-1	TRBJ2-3	CASTWAGYTDTQYF	TGCGCCAGCACTTGGGCGGGATACACAGATACGCAGTATTTT
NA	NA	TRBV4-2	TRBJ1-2	CASSQDRVTSVYGYTF	TGTGCCAGCAGCCAAGACAGGGTGACGTCGGTCTATGGCTACACCTTC
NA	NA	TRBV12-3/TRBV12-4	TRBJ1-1	CASLWTVSTEAFF	TGTGCCAGCCTTTGGACGGTGAGCACTGAAGCTTTCTTT
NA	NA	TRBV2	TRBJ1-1	CASMVESGTEAFF	TGTGCCAGCATGGTGGAGTCAGGGACTGAAGCTTTCTTT
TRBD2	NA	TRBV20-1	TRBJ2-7	CSARDSQRGAYEQYF	TGCAGTGCTAGAGATAGTCAGCGGGGAGCCTACGAGCAGTACTTC
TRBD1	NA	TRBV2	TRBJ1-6	CASSLGQGASSPLHF	TGTGCCAGCAGTTTAGGACAGGGGGCTAGTTCACCCCTCCACTTT
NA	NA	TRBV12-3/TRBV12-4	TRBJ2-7	CASSLATLFHEQYF	TGTGCCAGCAGTTTAGCGACGTTATTCCACGAGCAGTACTTC
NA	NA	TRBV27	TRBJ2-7	CASSPSGPRSSYEQYF	TGTGCCAGCAGTCCAAGCGGACCCCGGAGCTCCTACGAGCAGTACTTC
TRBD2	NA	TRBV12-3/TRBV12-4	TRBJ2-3	CATGRTNRDTQYF	TGTGCCACCGGGAGGACAAACCGAGATACGCAGTATTTT
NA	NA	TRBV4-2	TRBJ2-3	CASSRPGGEGDTQYF	TGTGCCAGCAGCAGACCCGGGGGCGAGGGAGATACGCAGTATTTT
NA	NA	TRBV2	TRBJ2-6	CASIGAPNVLTF	TGTGCCAGCATTGGGGCCCCCAACGTCCTGACTTTC
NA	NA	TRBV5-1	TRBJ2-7	CASSVIGGRVEQYF	TGCGCCAGCAGCGTGATTGGGGGTCGGGTCGAGCAGTACTTC
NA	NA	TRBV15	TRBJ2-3	CATRSGGEDTQYF	TGTGCCACCAGAAGCGGCGGGGAAGATACGCAGTATTTT
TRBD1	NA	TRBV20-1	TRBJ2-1	CSAQGQSSYNEQFF	TGCAGTGCGCAGGGACAGAGCTCCTACAATGAGCAGTTCTTC
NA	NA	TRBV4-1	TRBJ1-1	CACARKLNTEAFF	TGCGCCTGCGCCCGCAAACTGAACACTGAAGCTTTCTTT
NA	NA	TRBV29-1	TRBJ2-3	CSVESDPPDTQYF	TGCAGCGTTGAGTCGGACCCGCCAGATACGCAGTATTTT
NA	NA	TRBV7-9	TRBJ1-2	CASSLAEGTGYTF	TGTGCCAGCAGCTTAGCGGAAGGGACCGGCTACACCTTC
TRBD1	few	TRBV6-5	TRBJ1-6	CASSYTYGTGYNSPLHF	TGTGCCAGCAGTTACACCTACGGGACAGGTTATAATTCACCCCTCCACTTT
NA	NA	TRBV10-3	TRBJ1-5	CATHGSFNQPQHF	TGTGCCACCCATGGGTCCTTTAATCAGCCCCAGCATTTT
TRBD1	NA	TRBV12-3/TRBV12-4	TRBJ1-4	CASSLTGATKKLFF	TGTGCCAGCAGTTTGACAGGGGCAACTAAGAAACTGTTTTTT
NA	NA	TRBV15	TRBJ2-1	CATSSLDGSYNEQFF	TGTGCCACCAGCAGTTTGGATGGGAGTTACAATGAGCAGTTCTTC
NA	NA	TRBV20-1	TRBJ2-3	CSAPSSVGLVGTQYF	TGCAGTGCTCCCTCATCCGTGGGGTTAGTTGGTACGCAGTATTTT
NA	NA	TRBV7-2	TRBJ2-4	CASSLSGARGEQYF	TGTGCCAGCAGCTTAAGCGGTGCTCGCGGGGAGCAGTACTTC
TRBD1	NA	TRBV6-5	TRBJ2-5	CASSYVRTGTYQETQYF	TGTGCCAGCAGTTACGTCCGGACAGGGACGTACCAAGAGACCCAGTACTTC
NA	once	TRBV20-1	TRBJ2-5	CSASDESPQETQYF	TGCAGTGCTAGCGACGAATCGCCCCAAGAGACCCAGTACTTC
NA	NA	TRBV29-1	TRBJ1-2	CSVGRPEGGYTF	TGCAGCGTTGGAAGGCCAGAGGGGGGCTACACCTTC
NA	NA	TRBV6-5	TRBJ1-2	CASRESGENYGYTF	TGTGCCAGCAGAGAATCAGGGGAGAACTATGGCTACACCTTC
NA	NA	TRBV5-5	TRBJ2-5	CASSLGDKRETQYF	TGTGCCAGCAGCTTAGGGGACAAGAGGGAGACCCAGTACTTC
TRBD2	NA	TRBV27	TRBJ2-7	CAGSLSRTSGRYYYNEQYF	TGTGCCGGCAGTTTATCCCGGACTAGCGGGAGATACTATTACAATGAGCAGTACTTC
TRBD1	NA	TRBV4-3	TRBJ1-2	CASSQTFTGAHYGYTF	TGCGCCAGCAGCCAGACGTTTACAGGGGCCCACTATGGCTACACCTTC
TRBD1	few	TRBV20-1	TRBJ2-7	CSAQSGQGPYEQYF	TGCAGTGCTCAAAGCGGACAGGGACCCTACGAGCAGTACTTC